This T cell receptor beta chain was sequenced for a study of cytomegalovirus exposure and HLA in healthy donors (dated by TCRdb to the late 2010s). About the full investigation: In an earlier analysis of around 540 of the donors, approximately 260 Gb of sequence data and some 120 million unique TCR beta sequences from about 190 million T cells were reported. An early release that covered some 640 HLA-typed donors contained approximately 300 gigabases of sequencing data and approximately 85 million unique TCR sequences. Of the 300 to 400 genotyped donors, approximately 82% fell in the genetic ancestry cluster associated with self-reported Caucasian donors. The aim of the study was to test whether cataloging public T cell receptors could identify signatures of past pathogen exposure. Using immunosequencing, the study profiled T cell repertoires from around 670 subjects and related those repertoires to cytomegalovirus serostatus. A separate validation cohort of about 110 different subjects was used in addition to the roughly 670-subject first cohort. High-throughput TCR immunosequencing, statistical association of individual TCRs with disease status, and machine learning were combined to predict cytomegalovirus infection status. In a later analysis, previously published TCR beta repertoires from 550 to 750 donors were re-analyzed and high-resolution HLA genotyping was added so that TCR occurrence patterns could be studied. In the later analysis, no new phenotypic data were used to find candidate immune exposures; instead, reliance was placed on TCR beta sequences and their occurrence across donors. An earlier analysis of several hundred of the donors applied high-throughput TCR beta sequencing to assess whether each TCR beta V gene segment acted as functional or pseudogenic. Donor age, sex, ethnicity and CMV serostatus were collected together with the repertoire data. Genome-wide SNP genotypes for about three fifths of the roughly 700 donors were used in a later genetic analysis, which treated that subset as a discovery cohort. All discovery cohort repertoires had been generated on a single sequencing platform. HLA typing included class I and class II loci at four-digit resolution. Typing coverage differed by locus: A, B, C, DRB1 and DQB1 were typed in roughly 620-630 donors, DQA1 in approximately 520, DPA1 in 606, and DPB1 in roughly 470. A few DR-DQ haplotypes were treated as single units for association and clustering because of strong linkage in the cohort. On average, about 240,000 unique TCR beta nucleotide sequences were sequenced per donor among more than 350 genotyped donors of the cohort, with roughly 19% of those sequences being non-productive.

V sheds 3 bases and J sheds 5 bases, leaving 6 bases between their ends. The CDR3 sequence holds 12 residues, the cysteine and phenylalanine included. Only the CDR3 part of the read is kept: 36 bases, read in frame from the first base. Sequences LNHDA (CDR1) and SQIVND (CDR2) are obtained from the germline V gene (reference sequence). With regard to this clone: Its target antigen remains unknown. No clone much larger than this one lies a single base away; base qualities are absent.

The receptor library was made with the immunoSEQ multiplex PCR assay. For the multiplex PCR, a mixture combining 60 forward primers for TCR Vbeta segments and 13 reverse primers for TCR Jbeta segments was used. The CDR3 region of rearranged TCR beta genes was amplified from genomic DNA by a multiplex PCR assay. Amplified TCR beta libraries were sequenced as 87-base-pair reads on the Illumina HiSeq System. The authors' pipeline ran thus. Across the 600 to 700 repertoires, a later analysis counted approximately 83 million unique TCR beta chains, 9.5 million to 13 million of which were shared by at least two donors. To remove PCR and sequencing errors, raw reads were error-corrected and collapsed into unique sequences using a nearest-neighbor algorithm that merged closely related sequences. Alignment of CDR3 sequences to IMGT reference sequences was used to assign V, D and J gene segments. For a sequence to be retained, at least a six-nucleotide match to both a V gene segment and a J gene segment was required. A rearrangement was called productive if the CDR3 had no stop codons and remained in frame with V and J, and every other rearrangement was called non-productive. Following IMGT convention, CDR3 was defined as the stretch from the second conserved V-encoded cysteine up to the conserved J-encoded phenylalanine. The earlier analysis of 500 to 650 of the donors excluded any sequence lacking an unambiguous match to a single V gene segment. An earlier analysis of several hundred of the donors called V segments functional above 56.7% productive rearrangements and segregating when the between-donor standard deviation exceeded 5%. To diagnose cytomegalovirus status from the catalog of TCR beta chain sequences, a statistical classification framework was built. A later analysis assigned V and J genes by comparing TCR nucleotide sequences with IMGT/GENE-DB human TR gene sequences. Using the TCRdist pipeline, a later analysis assigned CDR3 sequences along with most-parsimonious VDJ recombination scenarios. In a later analysis, every TCR beta chain was defined by the combination of its CDR3 amino acid sequence and its V-gene family, and reads without a unique V-gene family were dropped. As a way to deal with suspected cross-contamination and a sequencing artifact, a later analysis dropped 592 nucleotide sequences that were highly shared and had low generation probability. For each public chain, a later analysis derived a clonal expansion index from normalized ranks of inferred template counts within each repertoire. A later analysis computed generation probabilities with a VDJ recombination model fitted to out-of-frame rearrangements, and checked the results against IGoR. In a later analysis, hypergeometric tests were used to score TCR-TCR, TCR-HLA and TCR-CMV co-occurrence, with a repertoire-size bias correction applied to TCR pairs. False discovery rates were estimated in a later analysis by permuting HLA or CMV assignments 20 times. In a later analysis, co-occurring TCRs were grouped using DBSCAN, and TCRdist sequence similarity was added for clustering within HLA-allele-positive subsets. Repertoires with fewer than 30,000 or more than 120,000 public chains, plus five repertoires with anomalous nucleotide sharing, were excluded from co-occurrence clustering. TCRdb holds this immuneACCESS table with in-frame rearrangements only. Some clones are missing; in checked studies, unresolved V genes explain under half, and the rest has no known cause. The V and J calls and clone size are taken from that table; D and trimming were inferred from the DNA. Recorded for this sample are 140,000 or so clones; about 82% of them occurred a single time. Of the sample, roughly 3.5% falls within the top ten clones.

The research as a whole found: Compared with the roughly 700-donor mean, donors in an Asian-associated ancestry cluster had fewer N-insertions in productive TCRs, according to a later genetic analysis. Some IMGT-functional V segments, including TRBV6-2 and TRBV6-3, could not be told apart with the 87-base-pair reads, so those segments were excluded. In this cohort, only TCR beta chains were sequenced, and detectable features were limited by the absence of alpha or paired-chain data. The authors suggested that the approach could potentially be generalized to other disease states and immunological phenotypes. Specific HLA alleles were associated with more than 15,000 TCR beta sequences at a false discovery rate of 0.05 in a later analysis. V-gene and J-gene trimming of TCR beta chains was associated with a missense DCLRE1C variant in a later genetic analysis, and the association was replicated in an independent cohort. The classifier was reported to diagnose cytomegalovirus status with high specificity and sensitivity in both the original cohort and the validation cohort. In a later analysis, most CMV-associated TCR beta chains were found to appear HLA-restricted, with HLA associations seemingly driven largely by CMV exposure. According to a later analysis, parvovirus B19, influenza, CMV and Epstein-Barr virus appeared linked to several top co-occurrence clusters. Correlated functional status among segregating V segments might reflect linkage disequilibrium, but an unknown experimental factor could not be ruled out. Because counts were too low, 15 or so rarely observed V segments, including chromosome 9 orphons, were excluded from the earlier analysis of roughly 580 of the donors. In a later analysis, the rate of TCR association differed among HLA loci, with DRB1 alleles having the most associated TCRs and HLA-C alleles having the fewest. A cluster of highly shared sequence variants was judged likely to represent a technical artifact of the sequencing pipeline. A further reported finding was that TCR beta sequences accurately predicted the HLA-A and HLA-B alleles for most subjects in the first cohort. Strong co-occurrence of HLA alleles, especially DR and DQ, made assigning TCR associations to individual alleles difficult. Immune exposure information for the cohort was limited to CMV serostatus. An earlier analysis of roughly 570 of the donors showed that most TCR beta V segments appeared in productive rearrangements either about 87% or about 30% of the time, which broadly matched IMGT annotations. Most TCR sequences were observed very rarely across donors, whereas some public TCRs were present in many individuals. HLA typing was unavailable for some donors at each locus, so association tests used only the typed subset. The study listed 170 or so TCR beta chains as associated with cytomegalovirus. A few of the identified cytomegalovirus-associated TCR beta chains were confirmed in vitro to be specific for cytomegalovirus antigens. Roughly uniform sequencing depth across donors was assumed in presence/absence analyses, although this assumption may not hold. Compared with equally common non-associated chains, HLA-associated TCR beta chains in a later analysis were more clonally expanded and had lower generation probabilities.

The cohort consisted of approximately 670 healthy bone marrow donors. Cohort members were all nominally healthy when sampled, although unrecorded immune exposures were likely present. The donor tested CMV seronegative and was one of the 352 seronegative cohort members. Every donor gave a peripheral blood sample, and the peripheral blood mononuclear cells from that sample were used for TCR beta sequencing. The Qiagen DNeasy Blood Extraction Kit was used to extract genomic DNA from the blood cell samples. Sequences were obtained from PBMCs. The sequence came from a male donor in good health and CMV-seronegative. Recombination joined TRBV19 with TRBJ2-3; there is no confident call for the D gene. The CDR3 protein sequence reads: CASSIGLDTQYF. DNA sequence: TGTGCCAGTAGTATCGGTTTAGATACGCAGTATTTT.